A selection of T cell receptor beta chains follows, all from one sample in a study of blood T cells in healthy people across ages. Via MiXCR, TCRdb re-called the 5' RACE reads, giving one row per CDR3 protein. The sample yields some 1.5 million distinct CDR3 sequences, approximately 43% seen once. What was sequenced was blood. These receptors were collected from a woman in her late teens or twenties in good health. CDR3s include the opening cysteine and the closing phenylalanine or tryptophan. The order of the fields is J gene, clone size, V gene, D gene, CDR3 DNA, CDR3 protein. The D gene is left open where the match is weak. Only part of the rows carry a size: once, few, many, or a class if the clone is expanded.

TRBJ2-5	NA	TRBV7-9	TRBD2	TGTGCCAGCAGCTTAGGGGCGGCGGGGGTTGAGACCCAGTACTTC	CASSLGAAGVETQYF
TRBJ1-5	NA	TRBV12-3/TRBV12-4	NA	TGTGCCAGCAGCCGGGCCCCGGGGGGTCAGCCCCAGCATTTT	CASSRAPGGQPQHF
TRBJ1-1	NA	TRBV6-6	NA	TGTGCCAGCAGTAAGGACAGCATGAACACTGAAGCTTTCTTT	CASSKDSMNTEAFF
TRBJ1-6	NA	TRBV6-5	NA	TGTGCCAGCAGTTCTTTGTCCCTACCCCTCCACTTT	CASSSLSLPLHF
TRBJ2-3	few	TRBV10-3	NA	TGTGCAATTCAGGGGGGCGCAGATACGCAGTATTTT	CAIQGGADTQYF
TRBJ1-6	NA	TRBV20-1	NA	TGCAGTGCTAGATTCAGCACCTCCTATAATTCACCCCTCCACTTT	CSARFSTSYNSPLHF
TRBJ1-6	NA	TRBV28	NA	TGTGCCAGCAGTTCGCGGATTACCCTCCACTTT	CASSSRITLHF
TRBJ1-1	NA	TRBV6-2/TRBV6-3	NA	TGTGCCAGGGAGGGGACACTGAACACTGAAGCTTTCTTT	CAREGTLNTEAFF
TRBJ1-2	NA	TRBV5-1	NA	TGCGCCAGCAGCTTGTCCCACGCTAACTATGGCTACACCTTC	CASSLSHANYGYTF
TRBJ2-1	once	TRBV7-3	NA	TGTGCCAGCAGCTTAACCTGGAACAATGAGCAGTTCTTC	CASSLTWNNEQFF
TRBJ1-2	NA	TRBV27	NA	TGTGCCAGCAGTCAATCTGGGACTTTCGGCTACACCTTC	CASSQSGTFGYTF
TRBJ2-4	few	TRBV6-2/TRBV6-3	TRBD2	TGTGCCAGCAGTTACAAACCCTATCCCCCGGGACTAGCGGGGGGACGTACAGCCAAAAACATTCAGTACTTC	CASSYKPYPPGLAGGRTAKNIQYF
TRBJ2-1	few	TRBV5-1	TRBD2	TGCGCCAGCAGCTTGGGAGCGGGGGGTCTCTACAATGAGCAGTTCTTC	CASSLGAGGLYNEQFF
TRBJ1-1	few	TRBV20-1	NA	TGCAGTGCGGGGGGGAATGTTGACACTGAAGCTTTCTTT	CSAGGNVDTEAFF
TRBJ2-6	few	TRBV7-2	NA	TGTGCCAGCAGCTTATCGTCAAACAGGAGAGTCTCTGGGGCCAACGTCCTGACTTTC	CASSLSSNRRVSGANVLTF
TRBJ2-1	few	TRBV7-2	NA	TGTGCCAGCAGCTCATACCTGAGCTCCTACAATGAGCAGTTCTTC	CASSSYLSSYNEQFF
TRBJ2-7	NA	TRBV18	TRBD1	TGTGCCAGCTCACCACAGGGGACAGGGAGTAATGAGCAGTACTTC	CASSPQGTGSNEQYF
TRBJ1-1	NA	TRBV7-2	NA	TGTGCCAGCAAATTTAACGGGAACACTGAAGCTTTCTTT	CASKFNGNTEAFF
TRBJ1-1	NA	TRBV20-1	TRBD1	TGCAGTGCTAGAGAGGCCCGGACAGGGATAAACACTGAAGCTTTCTTT	CSAREARTGINTEAFF
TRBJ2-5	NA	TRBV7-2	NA	TGTGCCAGCAGCTTAGAAGGGGAAAGGGTAAATGAGCAGTACTTC	CASSLEGERVNEQYF
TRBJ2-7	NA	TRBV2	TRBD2	TGTGCCAGCAAAGGAGGTAGCGGGGGGGGCGAGCAGTACTTC	CASKGGSGGGEQYF
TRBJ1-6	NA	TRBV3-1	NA	TGTGCCAGCAGCCAATCACGGGGGGATCCATCTGGTTCACCCCTCCACTTT	CASSQSRGDPSGSPLHF
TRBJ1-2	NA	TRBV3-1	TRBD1	TGTGCCAGCAGCCAACTACGGACAGGGGGCATCTATGGCTACACCTTC	CASSQLRTGGIYGYTF
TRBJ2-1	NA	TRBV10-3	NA	TGTGCCATCAGTGAGTCCTCAGGGGTGGTATACAATGAGCAGTTCTTC	CAISESSGVVYNEQFF
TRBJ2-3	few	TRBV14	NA	TGTGCCAGCAGGCCCTACGGGACATTCCAGCAGTATTTT	CASRPYGTFQQYF
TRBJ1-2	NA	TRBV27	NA	TGTGCCAGCAGTCCCACCGGGACGGGGTTACATGGCTACACCTTC	CASSPTGTGLHGYTF
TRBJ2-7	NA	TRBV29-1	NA	TGCAGCGTTGAAGGCTCGGAACAGCTAAACAATGAGCAGTACTTC	CSVEGSEQLNNEQYF
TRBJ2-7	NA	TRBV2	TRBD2	TGTGCCAGCAGTGAAGCGGCAAGCGGGAGGGCCTTATCCTACGATGAGCAGTACTTC	CASSEAASGRALSYDEQYF
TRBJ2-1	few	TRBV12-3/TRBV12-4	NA	TGTGCCAGCAGTTTCAGGGTGGATGAGCAGTTCTTC	CASSFRVDEQFF
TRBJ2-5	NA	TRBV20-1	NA	TGCAGCCCTCAACGGGGCAGACTTGAAGAGACCCAGTACTTC	CSPQRGRLEETQYF
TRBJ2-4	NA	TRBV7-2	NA	TGTGCCAGCAGCCAATCAGGGTGGACGCCCAAAAACATTCAGTACTTC	CASSQSGWTPKNIQYF
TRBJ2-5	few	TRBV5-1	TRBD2	TGCGCCAGCAGCTCCCCTCTAGCGGGACAAGAGACCCAGTACTTC	CASSSPLAGQETQYF
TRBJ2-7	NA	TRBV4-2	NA	TGTGCCAGCAGCCAAACAGACAACTCCTACGAGCAGTACTTC	CASSQTDNSYEQYF
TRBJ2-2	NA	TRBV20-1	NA	TGCAGTGCTAGAGTAGGGGGAAAGAACACCGGGGAGCTGTTTTTT	CSARVGGKNTGELFF
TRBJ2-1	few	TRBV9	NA	TGTGCCAGCAGCGTAGGTTGGCTGGGAAGGAGTAATGAGCAGTTCTTC	CASSVGWLGRSNEQFF
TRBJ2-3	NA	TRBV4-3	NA	TGCGCCAGCAGCCAAGGGGGGGCAGGAGATACGCAGTATTTT	CASSQGGAGDTQYF
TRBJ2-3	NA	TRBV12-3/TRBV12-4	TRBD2	TGTGCCAGCAGCCAACTAGCGGGGTTCACAGATACGCAGTATTTT	CASSQLAGFTDTQYF
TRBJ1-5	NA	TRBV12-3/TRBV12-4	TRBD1	TGTGCCAGCAGTTCCCTATGGGACAGAAGCAATCAGCCCCAGCATTTT	CASSSLWDRSNQPQHF
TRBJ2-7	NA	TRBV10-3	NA	TGTGCCGCCCGCGGGGCCCCCTACGAGCAGTACTTC	CAARGAPYEQYF
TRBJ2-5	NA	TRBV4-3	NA	TGCGCCAGCAGCCAAGAAAGATGGCGGGAAGAGACCCAGTACTTC	CASSQERWREETQYF
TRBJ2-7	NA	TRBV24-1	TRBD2	TGTGCCACAGGTAGGACTAGCGGCTCCTACAATGAGCAGTACTTC	CATGRTSGSYNEQYF
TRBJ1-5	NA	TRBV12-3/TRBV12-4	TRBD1	TGTGCCAGCACCGAGGCCGAGTGGGACAGGGGTGATCAGCCCCAGCATTTT	CASTEAEWDRGDQPQHF
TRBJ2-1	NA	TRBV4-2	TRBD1	TGTGCCAGCAGCCAAGAAGGGGGCAGGTTAAGGAATGAGCAGTTCTTC	CASSQEGGRLRNEQFF
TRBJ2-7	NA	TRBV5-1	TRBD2	TGCGCCAGCAGCTTGGGCGGGACTAGCGGGACGGATGAGCAGTACTTC	CASSLGGTSGTDEQYF
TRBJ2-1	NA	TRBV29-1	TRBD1	TGCAGCGTTGAAGGGGGCGACAGGGTTAGTAATGAGCAGTTCTTC	CSVEGGDRVSNEQFF
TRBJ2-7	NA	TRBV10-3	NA	TGTGCCATCACCCTCTACGAGCAGTACTTC	CAITLYEQYF
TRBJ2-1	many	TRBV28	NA	TGTGCCAGCAGTTTGAGAGCCGAGCAGTTCTTC	CASSLRAEQFF
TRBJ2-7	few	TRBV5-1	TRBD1	TGCGCCAGCCGCTACAGGACAGGAGAAACCTACGAGCAGTACTTC	CASRYRTGETYEQYF
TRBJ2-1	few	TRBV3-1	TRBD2	TGTGCCAGCAGCCAAGAGGCCGTGCTAGCGGGGGGTTACAATGAGCAGTTCTTC	CASSQEAVLAGGYNEQFF
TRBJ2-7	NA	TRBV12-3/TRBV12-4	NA	TGTGCCAGCAGCGCGGGACTCGCTCTGGGGGAGCAGTACTTC	CASSAGLALGEQYF
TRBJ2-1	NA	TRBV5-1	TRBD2	TGCGCCAGCAGCTTGGGTAGCGGGAGGACCTACAATGAGCAGTTCTTC	CASSLGSGRTYNEQFF
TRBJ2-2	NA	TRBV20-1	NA	TGCAGTGCTGTCAGACAGGCCATCAGCCCGAACACCGGGGAGCTGTTTTTT	CSAVRQAISPNTGELFF
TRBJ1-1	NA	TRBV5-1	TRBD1	TGCGCCAGCCGCCCCGCAGGACACACAGGGGGGGCCACTGAAGCTTTCTTT	CASRPAGHTGGATEAFF
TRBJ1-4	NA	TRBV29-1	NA	TGCAGCGTTGAATCGGGGGCAGCTAATGAAAAACTGTTTTTT	CSVESGAANEKLFF
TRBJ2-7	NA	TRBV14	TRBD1	TGTGCCAGCAGCCGAAGCGCCGGGACAGTCTCCTACGAGCAGTACTTC	CASSRSAGTVSYEQYF
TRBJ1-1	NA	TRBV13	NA	TGTGCCAGCAGCTTAATCGGGTTCGGGAACACTGAAGCTTTCTTT	CASSLIGFGNTEAFF
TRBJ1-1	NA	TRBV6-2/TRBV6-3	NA	TGTGCCAACAGTTACGGGATGAACACTGAAGCTTTCTTT	CANSYGMNTEAFF